Shown below are 22 T cell receptor beta chains from a single sample sequenced in a study of T cells in Graves' hyperthyroidism and ophthalmopathy. Regions amplified from RNA transcripts were the TCR beta CDR3 regions. The HTBI primer set served for first-round RT-PCR of the TCR CDR3. TCRdb passed the multiplex PCR reads through MiXCR, listing each CDR3 protein once. This sample has about 420,000 distinct CDR3 sequences, with less than 20% found just once. What was sequenced was blood. All receptors come from a woman between 18 and 30 years old with Graves' hyperthyroidism.

The chain combines TRBV13 with TRBJ2-1, with D perhaps matching TRBD2 (7 bases). CDR1 and CDR2 from the germline V gene are PRHDT and FYEKMQ (reference sequence). The length of the CDR3 is 14 residues. The V end lost 8 bases, the J end lost 8 bases, and 19 bases lay between the germline ends. As DNA, the CDR3 is TGTGCCAGCGCCCGACCGGGGGGCAACTATGAGCAGTTCTTC. Protein sequence: CASARPGGNYEQFF.

This clonotype was counted ten times or more. The rearrangement uses TRBV28 and TRBJ2-7; D is possibly TRBD1 (6 bases). CDR3 length equals 13 residues. With 5 bases removed from V and 3 bases from J, the gap between germline ends came to 11 bases. Germline lookup yields CDR1 MDHEN and CDR2 SYDVKM. CDR3 in amino acids: CASSIHRVYEQYF. For the CDR3, the DNA is TGTGCCAGCAGTATCCACAGGGTCTACGAGCAGTACTTC.

This chain uses TRBV19 with TRBJ2-3; a possible D gene is TRBD2 (6 bases). The CDR3 contains 15 residues. V was shortened by 4 bases and J by 1 base, with 12 bases between the two germline ends. Germline V CDR1 and CDR2: LNHDA, SQIVND (reference sequence). The CDR3: CASSKGREGTDTQYF. CDR3 bases: TGTGCCAGTAGTAAGGGCAGGGAGGGCACAGATACGCAGTATTTT. Supplemented by reference TRBV19 and TRBJ2-3, the full variable domain reads DGGITQSPKYLFRKEGQNVTLSCEQNLNHDAMYWYRQDPGQGLRLIYYSQIVNDFQKGDIAEGYSVSREKKESFPLTVTSAQKNPTAFYLCASSKGREGTDTQYFGPGTRLTVL.

In its sample, this clonotype was seen a few times. The chain recombines TRBV20-1 with TRBJ2-7; 7 bases fit TRBD1. In germline, CDR1 is DFQATT, CDR2 SNEGSKA (reference sequence). Trimming took 3 bases from V and 4 from J; bases not matched to a gene: 9. This CDR3 has 14 amino acids. CDR3 bases: TGCAGTGCTAGCGGACGGGACAGATTTTACGAGCAGTACTTC. Protein: CSASGRDRFYEQYF.

The chain carries TRBV5-4 and TRBJ2-7; 8 bases line up with TRBD2. Germline-derived CDR1 and CDR2 are SGHNT and YYREEE (reference sequence). Trimming cost V 4 bases and J 0 bases; bases outside gene matches: 3. This CDR3 has 14 residues. The CDR3 region is CASSRTSNSYEQYF. CDR3 in DNA: TGTGCCAGCAGCCGGACTAGCAACTCCTACGAGCAGTACTTC.

This clonotype was observed many times. The genes are TRBV11-2 and TRBJ2-1; D not resolved. CDR1 is SGHAT, CDR2 FQNNGV, per germline. The germline V and J ends were trimmed by 4 bases and 4 bases, with 8 bases remaining between them. This CDR3 region has 13 residues. CDR3 sequence (DNA): TGTGCCAGCAGCTCTAGGATATACAATGAGCAGTTCTTC. Encoded protein: CASSSRIYNEQFF.

V usage is TRBV6-1 and J usage is TRBJ2-6; 11 bases fit TRBD2. V gave up 5 bases and J gave up 0 bases; unmatched junction bases: 24. The CDR3 consists of 24 residues. CDR1 MNHNS and CDR2 SASEGT come from the germline V gene. DNA of the CDR3: TGTGCCAGCAGTAGGTTACACCCCAACCGGCAGACTAGCGGGATTATCTCTGGGGCCAACGTCCTGACTTTC. This translates into CASSRLHPNRQTSGIISGANVLTF.

V and J are TRBV6-1 and TRBJ1-4, with 7 bases that match TRBD1. Germline V gives CDR1 MNHNS, CDR2 SASEGT. Trimming took 5 bases from V and 4 from J; bases not matched to a gene: 7. This CDR3 region has 15 residues. This chain's CDR3 is CASSKGQTNNEKLFF. CDR3 nucleotide sequence: TGTGCCAGCAGTAAGGGACAGACTAATAATGAAAAACTGTTTTTT.

This clonotype was counted between two and nine times. This chain's CDR3 is CASSQFQKGGSDTQYF. DNA for the CDR3: TGTGCCAGCAGCCAATTCCAGAAAGGAGGGTCCGATACGCAGTATTTT. The genes are TRBV3-1 and TRBJ2-3, with D maybe TRBD2 (6 bases). Trimming cost V 2 bases and J 6 bases, with 18 bases left between them. This CDR3 comprises 16 residues. The germline V gene has CDR1 LGHDT and CDR2 YNNKEL (reference sequence).

This clonotype has a count of ten or more. This chain connects TRBV11-1 to TRBJ2-5; TRBD1 matches 10 bases. J gave up 3 bases and V 6 bases, and 7 bases lay outside the gene matches. The CDR3 consists of 15 residues. CDR1 and CDR2 (germline): SGHAT, FQDESV (reference sequence). The DNA of the CDR3 is TGTGCCAGCAGAACTACCGGGACAGGGGAAGAGACCCAGTACTTC. Translated, it gives CASRTTGTGEETQYF.

This clonotype was observed many times. This chain uses TRBV11-3 with TRBJ1-2; tentative D call: TRBD1 (5 bases). The germline gives CDR1 SGHNT, CDR2 YENEEA. Between the trimmed V and J ends, which lost 5 bases and 8 bases, there was a span of 21 bases. The CDR3 covers 15 residues. CDR3: CASSHGTLSPKGYTF. In DNA form, the CDR3 reads TGTGCCAGCAGCCACGGGACCCTCAGCCCGAAGGGCTACACCTTC.

V gene TRBV4-1 combines with J gene TRBJ2-1, with D perhaps TRBD2 (6 bases). CDR1 is MGHRA, CDR2 YSYEKL, per germline. Trimming pared 1 base from V and 7 bases from J, leaving 17 bases between. The CDR3 consists of 16 residues. The CDR3 loop is CASSQGWGLNMNEQFF. The DNA of the CDR3 is TGCGCCAGCAGCCAAGGGTGGGGACTCAACATGAATGAGCAGTTCTTC.

This clonotype was counted ten times or more. This chain uses TRBV29-1 with TRBJ2-7, with 7 positions matching TRBD1. Germline trimming cut 7 bases from V and 4 bases from J; bases unmatched to any gene: 13. Germline CDR1 is SQVTM and CDR2 is ANQGSEA. The CDR3 is 14 residues long. The CDR3 sequence is CSASLTGNGYEQYF. The DNA for the CDR3 is TGCAGCGCTTCCCTGACAGGGAATGGGTACGAGCAGTACTTC.

The V and J genes are TRBV28 and TRBJ2-1; 13 nucleotides match TRBD2. Germline CDR1 MDHEN, CDR2 SYDVKM. The V gene end was trimmed by 6 bases and the J gene end by 0 bases; junction bases not matched to a gene: 11. This CDR3 has 19 residues. In DNA form, the CDR3 reads TGTGCCAGCAGCTCAGGACTAGCGGGAGTAACGAGCTCCTACAATGAGCAGTTCTTC. This sequence encodes CASSSGLAGVTSSYNEQFF.

This clonotype was counted many times. The chain uses TRBV28 and TRBJ1-6, with TRBD1 identical over 8 bases. Trimming removed 6 bases from V and 10 bases from J; junction bases left unmatched: 20. CDR3 length equals 18 residues. CDR1 and CDR2 (germline): MDHEN, SYDVKM. The CDR3 spells CASSNYRRDRRGISPLHF. DNA of the CDR3: TGTGCCAGCAGCAATTACCGACGGGACAGGAGAGGAATCTCACCCCTCCACTTT.

The chain carries TRBV4-1 and TRBJ1-1; D is unclear. The ends were cut back, 4 bases at V and 5 bases at J, with 11 bases in the middle. Germline CDR1 MGHRA, CDR2 YSYEKL. The CDR3 loop spans 13 amino acids. The CDR3 protein is CASSPADWTEAFF. Here the CDR3 DNA reads TGCGCCAGCAGCCCGGCGGATTGGACTGAAGCTTTCTTT.

In this sample, this clonotype turned up many times. V and J are TRBV7-9 and TRBJ1-1; 9 bases are shared with TRBD1. The germline CDR1 and CDR2 sequences are SEHNR and FQNEAQ (reference sequence). The V segment lost 5 bases and the J segment 4 bases; nucleotides outside the gene matches: 8. The CDR3 extends over 15 amino acids. The CDR3 DNA reads TGTGCCAGCAGCCTTACAGGGGGCGCGGCCACTGAAGCTTTCTTT. This encodes CASSLTGGAATEAFF.

Ten or more counts support this clonotype. The V and J genes are TRBV6-1 and TRBJ1-1; D not certain. The V end was cut by 5 bases, the J end by 4 bases, with 14 bases between. This CDR3 is built from 14 residues. In germline, CDR1 is MNHNS, CDR2 SASEGT. Here the CDR3 DNA reads TGTGCCAGCAGTCCAACGGAATTGAGCACTGAAGCTTTCTTT. It translates to CASSPTELSTEAFF.

This clonotype was detected many times. The chain has TRBV5-5 and TRBJ1-2; TRBD1 aligns across 7 bases. V shed 3 bases, J shed 7 bases, and the junction held 12 bases outside the gene matches. This CDR3 is built from 15 residues. Germline assignment: CDR1 SGHKS and CDR2 YYEKEE (reference sequence). The CDR3 coding sequence is TGTGCCAGCAGCTCCATTAGGGGGCCGACTGGTGGCTACACCTTC. It encodes CASSSIRGPTGGYTF.

The chain is built from TRBV20-1 and TRBJ1-1; TRBD1 agrees at 10 bases. Germline CDR1 is DFQATT and CDR2 is SNEGSKA (reference sequence). The CDR3 is made up of 14 amino acids. The trim removed 5 bases at V and 11 bases at J, leaving 14 bases unmatched. CDR3 amino acids: CSAYVLPGQGIAFF. In DNA form, the CDR3 reads TGCAGTGCTTACGTACTGCCGGGACAGGGGATCGCTTTCTTT.

This clonotype came up many times. J is TRBJ2-5 and V is TRBV9; D gene uncertain. From germline, CDR1 is SGDLS and CDR2 YYNGEE. The CDR3 extends over 12 amino acids. V lost 5 bases to trimming and J lost 5 bases, with 10 bases between them. The CDR3 spells CASSYDGETQYF. The CDR3 DNA sequence: TGTGCCAGCAGTTACGACGGGGAGACCCAGTACTTC.

The chain carries TRBV6-1 and TRBJ1-1, with 11 bases lining up with TRBD1. J was trimmed by 5 bases and V by 5 bases; bases with no gene match: 7. The CDR3 totals 15 residues. CDR1 and CDR2 from the germline V gene are MNHNS and SASEGT. The chain's CDR3 is CASSLRDRGRTEAFF. The CDR3, as DNA: TGTGCCAGCAGTCTCCGGGACAGGGGGAGGACTGAAGCTTTCTTT.